Listed here are 22 T cell receptor beta chains from one sample, sequenced in a study of graft-versus-host responses after intestinal transplantation. For these receptors, no antigen is known. Clones were sequenced by immunoSEQ multiplex PCR, and TCRdb holds only the in-frame ones, with some missing. Among 65,000 to 100,000 clones, just under 95% were seen once, and the ten largest hold roughly 0.37%. The sample was unstimulated CD8+ T cells sorted from spleen or lymph node cells, taken before transplant. Source of these receptors: a human donor who was the organ donor for an intestinal transplant.

J is TRBJ1-1 and V is TRBV27; D gene ambiguous. This CDR3 comprises 14 residues. Trimming pared 3 bases from V and 6 bases from J, leaving 14 bases between. Germline V gene sequence: CDR1 MNHEY, CDR2 SMNVEV (reference sequence). Here the CDR3 reads CASSLGRLSAEAFF. Written as DNA, the CDR3 is TGTGCCAGCAGTTTGGGCAGGCTTTCAGCTGAAGCTTTCTTT.

The chain recombines TRBV7-8 with TRBJ2-2; maybe TRBD1 (6 bases). Between the trimmed V and J ends, which lost 4 bases and 1 base, there was a span of 10 bases. The CDR3 runs to 15 residues. Germline lookup yields CDR1 SGHVS and CDR2 FQNEAQ. The CDR3 sequence is CASSYPTGNTGELFF. The CDR3 DNA sequence: TGTGCCAGCAGCTACCCGACAGGGAACACCGGGGAGCTGTTTTTT.

This chain connects TRBV28 to TRBJ1-1; possible D gene TRBD1, 5 bases. Trimming removed 6 bases at V and 1 base at J, with 12 bases between. The CDR3 sequence is 14 residues long. Germline V gene lookup returns CDR1 MDHEN and CDR2 SYDVKM. CDR3 nucleotides: TGTGCCAGCAGCTCCCGCGGGGGGAACACTGAAGCTTTCTTT. This translates into CASSSRGGNTEAFF.

The chain uses TRBV28 and TRBJ2-7; TRBD1 agrees at 9 bases. Unmatched junction bases numbered 9, after V lost 7 bases and J lost 2 bases. The CDR3 runs to 15 residues. The germline V gene encodes CDR1 MDHEN and CDR2 SYDVKM. The CDR3 DNA reads TGTGCCAGCAATTTCCGGACAGGGGAGACCTACGAGCAGTACTTC. Translation: CASNFRTGETYEQYF.

V usage is TRBV19 and J usage is TRBJ2-7, with D tentatively TRBD2 (5 bases). V shed 5 bases and J shed 1 base, with 12 bases lying between them. Germline CDR1 and CDR2: LNHDA and SQIVND (reference sequence). The CDR3 sequence is 14 residues long. CDR3 DNA sequence: TGTGCCAGTAGTGAAGGGAGCTGGTCCTACGAGCAGTACTTC. It codes for CASSEGSWSYEQYF.

The rearrangement uses TRBV27 and TRBJ2-1; possible D gene TRBD1, 5 bases. The length of the CDR3 is 14 residues. V lost 3 bases, J lost 4 bases, and 10 bases lay in between. Looked up from germline, CDR1 is MNHEY and CDR2 is SMNVEV (reference sequence). The CDR3, as DNA: TGTGCCAGCAGTTTCCAGGGCAAGTACAATGAGCAGTTCTTC. This gives the protein CASSFQGKYNEQFF.

This sequence joins TRBV19 and TRBJ2-1; the D is unclear. Deletions cut 4 bases from V and 7 bases from J, with 8 bases between. The CDR3 is 12 residues long. The germline V gene has CDR1 LNHDA and CDR2 SQIVND (reference sequence). CDR3 sequence (DNA): TGTGCCAGTAGTACAGGTTTGAATGAGCAGTTCTTC. It encodes CASSTGLNEQFF.

The V and J genes are TRBV9 and TRBJ2-1; 14 bases map to TRBD2. The CDR3 runs 16 residues. J was trimmed by 8 bases and V by 3 bases; bases with no gene match: 7. Germline loops: CDR1 SGDLS, CDR2 YYNGEE. The DNA of the CDR3 is TGTGCCAGCAGCGCATGGACTAGCGGGGGGAGCGATGAGCAGTTCTTC. It codes for CASSAWTSGGSDEQFF.

This chain joins TRBV10-2 and TRBJ2-1; tentative D call: TRBD2 (7 bases). V was clipped by 3 bases and J by 4 bases, with 13 bases between them. This CDR3 spans 15 amino acids. From germline, CDR1 is WSHSY and CDR2 SAAADI. CDR3 DNA: TGCGCCAGCAGTGATAGGGGGGGAAAATACAATGAGCAGTTCTTC. The encoded protein is CASSDRGGKYNEQFF.

The J gene is TRBJ2-2, the V gene TRBV4-1; unclear D gene. The V gene's germline CDR1 is MGHRA and CDR2 YSYEKL. With 1 base removed from V and 8 bases from J, the gap between germline ends came to 14 bases. This CDR3 is 15 amino acids long. The CDR3: CASSQARVDTGELFF. CDR3 in DNA: TGCGCCAGCAGCCAAGCTAGAGTGGATACGGGGGAGCTGTTTTTT.

The chain links TRBV4-1 to TRBJ1-1, with D hard to call. Trimming shortened V by 0 bases and J by 5 bases, and 22 bases separated the two germline ends. This CDR3 is 18 amino acids long. The germline gives CDR1 MGHRA, CDR2 YSYEKL. CDR3 sequence: CASSQDPPTRPIWTEAFF. The CDR3 region has the DNA TGCGCCAGCAGCCAAGATCCCCCGACGAGGCCGATTTGGACTGAAGCTTTCTTT.

The chain combines TRBV7-8 with TRBJ2-5; 9 bases agree with TRBD1. CDR1 SGHVS and CDR2 FQNEAQ come from the germline V gene. With 0 bases clipped from V and 5 bases from J, the junction kept 7 bases outside the gene matches. The CDR3 is 16 residues long. The DNA for the CDR3 is TGTGCCAGCAGCTTAGCTGGGACAGGGAATTGGGAGACCCAGTACTTC. It encodes CASSLAGTGNWETQYF.

J is TRBJ2-1 and V is TRBV19, with a possible D match to TRBD2 (5 bases). V lost 3 bases to trimming and J lost 0 bases, with 12 bases between them. Germline V gene data show CDR1 as LNHDA and CDR2 as SQIVND (reference sequence). This CDR3 spans 16 amino acids. DNA for the CDR3: TGTGCCAGTAGTATCCAAGGACTTTTCTCCTACAATGAGCAGTTCTTC. Amino acid sequence: CASSIQGLFSYNEQFF.

This sequence joins TRBV7-2 and TRBJ2-3; the match to TRBD2 covers 7 bases. V shed 2 bases, J shed 1 base, and the junction held 6 bases outside the gene matches. The V gene's germline CDR1 is SGHTA and CDR2 FQGNSA. This CDR3 contains 16 residues. As DNA, the CDR3 is TGTGCCAGCAGCTTAATTGGCGGGGGTGGCACAGATACGCAGTATTTT. Translating gives CASSLIGGGGTDTQYF.

The gene calls are TRBV4-3 and TRBJ2-2, with D perhaps TRBD1 (5 bases). V shed 1 base and J shed 4 bases, with 10 bases lying between them. The CDR3 is 15 amino acids. In germline, CDR1 is LGHNA, CDR2 YSLEER. The CDR3 coding sequence is TGCGCCAGCAGCCAAGGCAGGGTTTCCACCGGGGAGCTGTTTTTT. Encoded protein: CASSQGRVSTGELFF.

The rearrangement joins TRBV6-5 to TRBJ2-1; 9 bases align to TRBD2. CDR1 is MNHEY, CDR2 SVGAGI, per germline. The CDR3 runs to 14 residues. V gave up 6 bases and J gave up 2 bases; unmatched junction bases: 2. This CDR3 is CASSLAGAYNEQFF. The CDR3, as DNA: TGTGCCAGCAGCTTAGCGGGAGCCTACAATGAGCAGTTCTTC.

This chain links TRBV27 with TRBJ2-5; 7 positions match TRBD2. The J call may be incorrect, as the DNA end agrees better with TRBJ2-7. The length of the CDR3 is 15 residues. CDR1 is MNHEY, CDR2 SMNVEV, per germline (reference sequence). The CDR3 spells CASSLSGGGSYEQYF. CDR3 nucleotide sequence: TGTGCCAGCAGTTTATCGGGGGGGGGCTCCTACGAGCAGTACTTC.

This chain connects TRBV2 to TRBJ1-2, with a weak D call TRBD1 (5 bases). CDR3 length: 14 residues. Trimming left V 4 bases short and J 0 bases short, with 9 bases between. Germline CDR1 is SNHLY and CDR2 is FYNNEI. CDR3 DNA: TGTGCCAGCAGTGTAAAGGGGACTAACTATGGCTACACCTTC. Amino acid sequence: CASSVKGTNYGYTF.

The sample holds one count of this clone. V and J are TRBV4-1 and TRBJ2-1; 8 nucleotides match TRBD2. V shed 3 bases, J shed 7 bases, and the junction held 8 bases outside the gene matches. This CDR3 has 15 amino acids. Germline CDR1 MGHRA, CDR2 YSYEKL. CDR3 region: CASSHVGGAANEQFF. The CDR3 DNA reads TGCGCCAGCAGCCACGTCGGGGGGGCCGCGAATGAGCAGTTCTTC.

The chain uses TRBV27 and TRBJ2-1, with D perhaps TRBD1 (5 bases). Germline lookup yields CDR1 MNHEY and CDR2 SMNVEV (reference sequence). This CDR3 has 15 amino acids. The V gene lost 3 bases and the J gene lost 3 bases, with 12 bases spanning the gap. The CDR3: CASSLGRGDYNEQFF. CDR3 nucleotides: TGTGCCAGCAGTTTGGGTAGGGGCGACTACAATGAGCAGTTCTTC.

The chain recombines TRBV19 with TRBJ2-5, with TRBD1 matching 7 bases. The J call is in doubt because the DNA end fits TRBJ2-7 better. The CDR3 is made up of 13 amino acids. CDR1 LNHDA and CDR2 SQIVND come from the germline V gene (reference sequence). The CDR3 region is CASSTGQRFEQYF. CDR3 DNA sequence: TGTGCCAGTAGTACGGGACAGCGTTTCGAGCAGTACTTC.

CDR3 residues: CASSPGTGGIYEQYF. CDR3 in DNA: TGTGCCAGCAGCCCCGGGACAGGGGGCATCTACGAGCAGTACTTC. The chain links TRBV27 to TRBJ2-7, with TRBD1 matching 12 bases. The CDR3 contains 15 residues. The germline gives CDR1 MNHEY, CDR2 SMNVEV (reference sequence). V lost 6 bases and J lost 3; bases outside the gene matches: 6.